Sequencing of this TCR beta chain was carried out in a study of beta chain features in type 1 diabetes. Overall study results and limits: VDJ junctions from patients with type 1 diabetes contained fewer insertions and more deletions. Type 1 diabetes patients had moderately but significantly shorter TCRB CDR3s in all four CD4+ subsets.

Averaging roughly 110 mL, one heparinised blood draw was given by each donor. Sorting that relied on CD45RO/CCR7/CD25/CD127/CD95/CD27 yielded CD4+ naive, central memory, regulatory and stem cell-like memory cells. V lost 5 bases and J lost 6, with 15 bases in between. There are 14 residues in the CDR3. Germline V gene sequence: CDR1 SGHVS, CDR2 FNYEAQ. This clone turned up a few times. Antigen specificity is unknown. Expressed TCRB transcripts were sequenced after all isolated RNA was converted to cDNA. This table comes from immunoSEQ multiplex PCR, and its TCRdb copy is limited to in-frame clones, with some not included. The table shows around 280,000 clones, with about 8% occurring only once.

This sequence joins TRBV7-6 and TRBJ2-3, with D uncertain. This TCR came from a woman younger than 35 in good health. Source material: central memory CD4+ T cells from blood. The CDR3 sequence: CASSRPAAGDTQYF. CDR3 bases: TGTGCCAGCAGCCGACCAGCCGCTGGGGATACGCAGTATTTT.